The 27 T cell receptor beta chains below come from one sample, sequenced in a study of spatial heterogeneity in lung cancer. TCRdb re-derived calls from the 5' RACE reads in MiXCR, one entry per CDR3 protein. The profile shows 60,000 to 65,000 distinct CDR3 sequences, 7.5% to 8.5% of them singletons. Time point in this sample: sample taken at primary tumor resection. Whole RNA from tumor, nontumor lung or frozen PBMC was sequenced unsorted. This sample comprised PBMCs, obtained at surgery. These receptors all stem from a female donor with early-stage non-small cell lung cancer.

This chain links TRBV18 with TRBJ2-5; TRBD1 aligns across 10 bases. Germline loops: CDR1 KGHSH, CDR2 LQKENI. With 4 bases clipped from V and 3 bases from J, the junction kept 8 bases outside the gene matches. There are 16 residues in the CDR3. CDR3 loop: CASSQNPGTGEETQYF. Here the CDR3 DNA reads TGTGCCAGCTCACAAAACCCCGGGACAGGGGAAGAGACCCAGTACTTC.

This clonotype was seen at least ten times. This rearrangement joins TRBV28 to TRBJ2-3; D unresolved. The germline V gene encodes CDR1 MDHEN and CDR2 SYDVKM. The CDR3 covers 14 residues. Deletions cut 11 bases from V and 0 bases from J, with 15 bases between. The CDR3 sequence is CAARPTSSTDTQYF. CDR3 coding DNA: TGTGCCGCCAGACCAACTTCTAGCACAGATACGCAGTATTTT.

This clonotype was found a few times. J is TRBJ1-2 and V is TRBV12-3 or TRBV12-4; D is unresolved. This CDR3 spans 11 amino acids. With 3 bases removed from V and 8 bases from J, the gap between germline ends came to 7 bases. As DNA, the CDR3 is TGTGCCAGCAGTTTCGGGTCAGGCTACACCTTC. Translated, it gives CASSFGSGYTF.

This clonotype was seen ten or more times. The chain is built from TRBV7-3 and TRBJ2-2, with TRBD2 matching 7 bases. The length of the CDR3 is 15 residues. CDR1 is SGHTA and CDR2 is FQGTGA in the germline V gene. Trimming at V came to 2 bases and at J to 6 bases, leaving 6 bases not matched to a gene. The CDR3 loop reads CASSLHGGNAGELFF. In DNA, the CDR3 is TGTGCCAGCAGCTTACACGGGGGGAATGCCGGGGAGCTGTTTTTT.

The table lists this clonotype with a count of one. The chain combines TRBV6-2 or TRBV6-3 with TRBJ2-5; a possible D gene is TRBD2 (6 bases). Deletions cut 8 bases from V and 2 bases from J, with 15 bases between. The length of the CDR3 is 14 residues. Germline CDR1 is MNHEY and CDR2 is SVGEGT. The chain's CDR3 is CASARDARQETQYF. CDR3 bases: TGTGCCAGCGCGCGGGACGCAAGACAAGAGACCCAGTACTTC.

This clonotype was seen at least ten times. The V call is TRBV7-2, the J call TRBJ2-3, with 8 bases matching TRBD2. The V gene's germline CDR1 is SGHTA and CDR2 FQGNSA. V lost 2 bases, J lost 6 bases, and 7 bases stayed unmatched. CDR3 length: 15 amino acids. CDR3 residues: CASSLTAGGSDTQYF. CDR3 nucleotide sequence: TGTGCCAGCAGCTTAACGGCGGGGGGATCCGATACGCAGTATTTT.

This clonotype was counted only a few times. The V and J genes are TRBV20-1 and TRBJ2-7; no clear D. CDR1 and CDR2 from the germline V gene are DFQATT and SNEGSKA (reference sequence). The CDR3 has 12 amino acids. The germline V and J ends were trimmed by 6 bases and 3 bases, with 12 bases remaining between them. The CDR3 DNA sequence: TGCAGTGCCCCTACGGATAACTACGAGCAGTACTTC. Translating it yields CSAPTDNYEQYF.

There are many counts of this clonotype. The genes are TRBV12-3 or TRBV12-4 and TRBJ1-3; 9 bases line up with TRBD1. CDR3 length equals 12 residues. J gave up 16 bases and V 4 bases, and 8 bases lay outside the gene matches. The CDR3 region is CASSWGTGGEYF. CDR3 DNA: TGTGCCAGCAGTTGGGGCACAGGGGGCGAGTATTTT.

This clonotype came up many times. The chain has TRBV28 and TRBJ1-1; D unclear. Germline V gene data show CDR1 as MDHEN and CDR2 as SYDVKM. This CDR3 comprises 13 residues. Trimming left V 6 bases short and J 6 bases short, with 14 bases between. The CDR3 region has the DNA TGTGCCAGCAGCCTTCAACGGGCTCCTGAAGCTTTCTTT. Its protein product is CASSLQRAPEAFF.

This clonotype was counted between two and nine times. The chain employs TRBV28 and TRBJ2-3, with D tentatively TRBD2 (7 bases). Germline CDR1 and CDR2: MDHEN and SYDVKM. V was cut by 7 bases and J by 1 base, with 15 bases left in between. This CDR3 region has 15 residues. CDR3 nucleotide sequence: TGTGCCAGCACCGAGGGGGGGTATGGCACAGATACGCAGTATTTT. Translating it yields CASTEGGYGTDTQYF.

This clonotype was seen only a few times. The V gene is TRBV6-6, the J gene TRBJ2-7; 9 bases are a match to TRBD1. Germline CDR1 MNHNY, CDR2 SVGAGI (reference sequence). J gave up 2 bases and V 5 bases, and 7 bases lay outside the gene matches. The CDR3 length is 15 residues. For the CDR3, the DNA is TGTGCCAGCAGTGAGCCGGGACAGGGCGCCTACGAGCAGTACGTC. This encodes CASSEPGQGAYEQYV.

The sample holds many counts of this clonotype. The chain uses TRBV25-1 and TRBJ2-5; perhaps TRBD2 as D (5 bases). This CDR3 has 13 residues. CDR1 and CDR2 from the germline V gene are MGHDK and SYGVNS. The ends were cut back, 7 bases at V and 5 bases at J, with 14 bases in the middle. DNA for the CDR3: TGTGCCAGCAACCCCTGGGGAGTGGAGACCCAGTACTTC. It translates to CASNPWGVETQYF.

This clonotype showed up many times. The chain joins TRBV5-1 to TRBJ2-1, with D hard to call. V lost 0 bases and J lost 8, with 9 bases in between. The CDR3 totals 13 residues. CDR1 is SGHRS, CDR2 YFSETQ, per germline. CDR3 in DNA: TGCGCCAGCAGCTTGGCCAATGGAGATGAGCAGTTCTTC. Protein: CASSLANGDEQFF.

This clonotype was recorded a few times. The V gene is TRBV7-2, the J gene TRBJ2-1; 14 bases are shared with TRBD2. Germline lookup yields CDR1 SGHTA and CDR2 FQGNSA. Trimming took 1 base from V and 6 from J; bases not matched to a gene: 5. This CDR3 spans 17 amino acids. For the CDR3, the DNA is TGTGCCAGCAGCTTAGAGGGGACTAGCGGGAGACCCAATGAGCAGTTCTTC. It encodes CASSLEGTSGRPNEQFF. Variable domain in full (rest from reference TRBV7-2 and TRBJ2-1): GAGVSQSPSNKVTEKGKDVELRCDPISGHTALYWYRQSLGQGLEFLIYFQGNSAPDKSGLPSDRFSAERTGGSVSTLTIQRTQQEDSAVYLCASSLEGTSGRPNEQFFGPGTRLTVL.

This clonotype was observed a handful of times. The V gene is TRBV20-1, the J gene TRBJ1-5, with D possibly matching TRBD1 (5 bases). This CDR3 contains 13 residues. Trimming left V 6 bases short and J 0 bases short, with 9 bases between. Germline-derived CDR1 and CDR2 are DFQATT and SNEGSKA (reference sequence). The CDR3 region has the DNA TGCAGTGCCCTGACAGATAGCAATCAGCCCCAGCATTTT. Translation: CSALTDSNQPQHF.

This clonotype was counted many times. The V call is TRBV5-1, the J call TRBJ2-3; 10 nucleotides line up with TRBD1. The CDR3 sequence is 17 residues long. V lost 1 base and J lost 6; bases outside the gene matches: 11. CDR1 SGHRS and CDR2 YFSETQ come from the germline V gene. CDR3: CASSLTPTGGRGDTQYF. The CDR3 DNA follows: TGCGCCAGCAGCTTGACCCCGACAGGGGGCCGCGGGGATACGCAGTATTTT.

This clonotype was seen only a few times. The gene calls are TRBV20-1 and TRBJ1-1, with unresolved D. Trimming pared 6 bases from V and 0 bases from J, leaving 8 bases between. The germline V gene has CDR1 DFQATT and CDR2 SNEGSKA (reference sequence). CDR3 length: 12 residues. The CDR3 DNA sequence: TGCAGTGCGCCTGGGGTGAACACTGAAGCTTTCTTT. Amino acids: CSAPGVNTEAFF.

In this sample, this clonotype turned up many times. DNA of the CDR3: TGCAGCTCACTGGGCAGGGGTGACACTGAAGCTTTCTTT. Protein sequence: CSSLGRGDTEAFF. J is TRBJ1-1 and V is TRBV29-1; D is perhaps TRBD1 (6 bases). The V and J ends lost 8 bases and 3 bases respectively, with 16 bases between them. The length of the CDR3 is 13 residues. Germline lookup yields CDR1 SQVTM and CDR2 ANQGSEA.

This chain links TRBV7-6 with TRBJ1-4; no definite D call. Trimming removed 3 bases from V and 1 base from J, with 6 bases in between. CDR1 is SGHVS and CDR2 is FNYEAQ in the germline V gene. The CDR3 is 14 amino acids. CDR3 DNA: TGTGCCAGCAGCTTTGGCAGAACTAATGAAAAACTGTTTTTT. Protein sequence: CASSFGRTNEKLFF.

This clonotype has a count of ten or more. This chain connects TRBV20-1 to TRBJ2-5; 10 nucleotides align to TRBD1. This CDR3 spans 14 amino acids. Germline V CDR1 and CDR2: DFQATT, SNEGSKA (reference sequence). V was clipped by 6 bases and J by 5 bases; unmatched bases: 9. The CDR3 DNA reads as TGCAGTGCCGGGGACAGGGGATTGGTGGAGACCCAGTACTTC. Translation gives CSAGDRGLVETQYF.

Concerning this clonotype: The germline gene is not matched at one end of the junction; a read error may be the cause. The chain carries TRBV6-1 and TRBJ2-2, with TRBD1 matching 8 bases. Germline V CDR1 and CDR2: MNHNS, SASEGT. CDR3 length equals 13 residues. This chain's CDR3 is CASDRGNTGEQFF. The CDR3 nucleotides are TGTGCCAGCGACAGGGGTAACACCGGGGAGCAGTTTTTT.

The V gene is TRBV7-8, the J gene TRBJ2-5; D unclear. Trimming shortened V by 1 base and J by 5 bases, and 20 bases separated the two germline ends. Looked up from germline, CDR1 is SGHVS and CDR2 is FQNEAQ. The CDR3 has 17 residues. In DNA, the CDR3 is TGTGCCAGCAGCTTAGTCCACTTGTCTGGCTGGGTGGAGACCCAGTACTTC. Translated: CASSLVHLSGWVETQYF.

The rearrangement uses TRBV7-2 and TRBJ1-6; D unresolved. Trimming shortened V by 5 bases and J by 8 bases, and 16 bases separated the two germline ends. The CDR3 sequence is 15 residues long. Germline assignment: CDR1 SGHTA and CDR2 FQGNSA. The CDR3 DNA reads TGTGCCAGCAGCCGCGAGGGTACGGCGTATTCACCCCTCCACTTT. Protein: CASSREGTAYSPLHF.

The table lists this clonotype with many counts. The chain combines TRBV6-5 with TRBJ2-5; 8 bases are a match to TRBD1. CDR3 length: 14 amino acids. V lost 7 bases and J lost 2; bases outside the gene matches: 6. From germline, CDR1 is MNHEY and CDR2 SVGAGI. CDR3 DNA: TGTGCCAGCACAGGACAGGGACGACAAGAGACCCAGTACTTC. Encoded protein: CASTGQGRQETQYF.

This clonotype was seen at least ten times. The V gene is TRBV12-3 or TRBV12-4, the J gene TRBJ1-1; no reliable D call. The CDR3 covers 14 residues. V lost 3 bases to trimming and J lost 0 bases, with 8 bases between them. Written as DNA, the CDR3 is TGTGCCAGCAGTTTGAACACTCTGAACACTGAAGCTTTCTTT. It encodes CASSLNTLNTEAFF.

This sequence joins TRBV13 and TRBJ1-4; a possible D gene is TRBD1 (5 bases). Germline V gene lookup returns CDR1 PRHDT and CDR2 FYEKMQ (reference sequence). The ends were cut back, 5 bases at V and 6 bases at J, with 10 bases in the middle. The CDR3 has 13 amino acids. This CDR3 is CASSETTDEKLFF. The CDR3 DNA follows: TGTGCCAGCAGCGAAACGACAGATGAAAAACTGTTTTTT. The variable domain in full, with the rest retrieved from reference TRBV13 and TRBJ1-4, is AAGVIQSPRHLIKEKRETATLKCYPIPRHDTVYWYQQGPGQDPQFLISFYEKMQSDKGSIPDRFSAQQFSDYHSELNMSSLELGDSALYFCASSETTDEKLFFGSGTQLSVL.

This clonotype has just a few counts. This chain links TRBV3-1 with TRBJ1-2; D not resolved. The ends were cut back, 0 bases at V and 4 bases at J, with 15 bases in the middle. The CDR3 consists of 16 residues. Germline CDR1 reads LGHDT; CDR2 reads YNNKEL (reference sequence). The CDR3 is CASSQDRLLQAYGYTF. CDR3 in DNA: TGTGCCAGCAGCCAAGATAGGCTGCTCCAGGCCTATGGCTACACCTTC.